The sequence of this T cell receptor (beta chain) was determined in a study of identical twins. The sample holds many counts of this clonotype. One entry per CDR3 protein results from TCRdb running MiXCR on the 5' RACE reads. The sample lists 550,000 to 800,000 distinct CDR3 sequences, 7.1% occurring once. These data were also filed under a second study, of yellow fever vaccine responses in identical twins.

The sequenced material came from PBMCs. The clonotype was recovered from a woman aged 18 to 35 in good health.

CDR3 sequence reads: CASSRDVYEQYF. The CDR3 DNA reads TGTGCCAGCAGCCGGGACGTCTACGAGCAGTACTTC. The V call is TRBV12-3 or TRBV12-4, the J call TRBJ2-7; the D gene could be TRBD1 or TRBD2 (5 bases each). The V and J ends lost 6 bases and 3 bases respectively, with 9 bases between them. The CDR3 loop spans 12 amino acids.